This is a list of T cell receptor beta chains from one sample in a study of blood T cell repertoires in COVID-19. TCRdb keeps only in-frame clones here, not all; method: immunoSEQ multiplex PCR. The sample shows 360,000 or so clones, 90% of them seen only once. The source material was peripheral blood. All receptors derive from a man between 18 and 35 years old with active or convalescent COVID-19. CDR3s include the opening cysteine and the closing phenylalanine or tryptophan. D genes are given only for firm matches. Rows give clone size only sometimes, using once, few, many, or a class for an expanded clone.

J,V,size,D,CDR3,DNA
TRBJ2-3,TRBV4-3,.,.,CASSATLGASDTQYF,TGCGCCAGCAGCGCAACGCTAGGGGCGTCAGATACGCAGTATTTT
TRBJ2-3,TRBV18,.,TRBD1,CASSLARQGAVTDTQYF,TGTGCCAGCTCTCTCGCAAGACAGGGGGCAGTCACAGATACGCAGTATTTT
TRBJ1-6,TRBV7-3,.,.,CASSHTGSDSPLHF,TGTGCCAGCAGCCATACAGGGTCGGATTCACCCCTCCACTTT
TRBJ1-2,TRBV28,.,TRBD1,CASSLGAGTGGNYGYTF,TGTGCCAGCAGTTTAGGGGCCGGGACAGGGGGTAACTATGGCTACACCTTC
TRBJ1-4,TRBV7-2,.,TRBD1,CASSKQTGGREKLFF,TGTGCCAGCAGCAAACAGACAGGGGGCCGTGAAAAACTGTTTTTT
TRBJ1-1,TRBV7-2,.,.,CASSLVIGLNTEAFF,TGTGCCAGCAGCTTAGTGATCGGGTTGAACACTGAAGCTTTCTTT
TRBJ2-7,TRBV9,few,.,CASSVDPQAYEQYF,TGTGCCAGCAGCGTAGACCCACAAGCCTACGAGCAGTACTTC
TRBJ1-1,TRBV28,.,.,CASNDRPGSYTEAFF,TGTGCCAGCAACGATAGGCCGGGATCGTACACTGAAGCTTTCTTT
TRBJ2-5,TRBV4-3,.,TRBD2,CASSGRLAGVETQYF,TGCGCCAGCAGCGGAAGACTAGCGGGAGTTGAGACCCAGTACTTC
TRBJ1-1,TRBV7-2,.,TRBD1,CASRGYDRVGTEAFF,TGTGCCAGCAGAGGTTACGACAGGGTAGGCACTGAAGCTTTCTTT
TRBJ2-1,TRBV6-2/TRBV6-3,.,.,CASSYEHEQFF,TGTGCCAGCAGTTATGAGCATGAGCAGTTCTTC
TRBJ2-1,TRBV5-1,.,TRBD1,CASDRGNNNEQFF,TGCGCCAGCGACAGGGGGAATAACAATGAGCAGTTCTTC
TRBJ2-3,TRBV5-1,.,TRBD1,CASSLGAGGTTDTQYF,TGCGCCAGCAGCTTGGGTGCAGGGGGCACAACAGATACGCAGTATTTT
TRBJ1-2,TRBV5-5,.,TRBD1,CASSRTGENYGYTF,TGTGCCAGCAGCCGGACAGGGGAAAACTATGGCTACACCTTC
TRBJ1-2,TRBV4-1,.,.,CASSQVTGEYGYTF,TGCGCCAGCAGCCAAGTAACAGGAGAGTATGGCTACACCTTC
TRBJ2-5,TRBV27,.,.,CASWRVGVGETQYF,TGTGCCAGCTGGCGGGTTGGGGTAGGAGAGACCCAGTACTTC
TRBJ1-1,TRBV4-3,.,.,CASSQEVGAEAFF,TGCGCCAGCAGCCAAGAAGTAGGGGCTGAAGCTTTCTTT
TRBJ1-4,TRBV4-1,.,.,CASSQGLTTNEKLFF,TGCGCCAGCAGCCAAGGGCTTACAACTAATGAAAAACTGTTTTTT
TRBJ2-2,TRBV11-2,.,.,CASSPLGENTGELFF,TGTGCCAGCAGCCCCCTAGGGGAGAACACCGGGGAGCTGTTTTTT
TRBJ2-2,TRBV7-9,.,.,CASRGLAPGELFF,TGTGCCAGCAGGGGACTCGCCCCCGGGGAGCTGTTTTTT
TRBJ1-1,TRBV28,.,.,CASSSRWGQNTEAFF,TGTGCCAGCAGTTCTCGTTGGGGGCAGAACACTGAAGCTTTCTTT
TRBJ2-5,TRBV7-3,.,.,CASSYRGGETQYF,TGTGCCAGCAGCTATCGAGGAGGCGAGACCCAGTACTTC
TRBJ2-5,TRBV12-3/TRBV12-4,.,.,CASRKTVQETQYF,TGTGCCAGCAGGAAGACAGTCCAAGAGACCCAGTACTTC
TRBJ2-3,TRBV11-2,once,TRBD2,CASSPRTSGRAGDTQYF,TGTGCCAGCAGCCCGCGGACTAGCGGGAGGGCAGGTGATACGCAGTATTTT
TRBJ1-2,TRBV21-1,few,.,CASTEQGAGGYTF,TGTGCCAGCACCGAACAGGGGGCAGGAGGCTACACCTTC
TRBJ1-1,TRBV3-1/TRBV3-2,few,.,CASSQDRGRSAFF,TGTGCCAGCAGCCAAGATCGAGGGAGGTCGGCTTTCTTT
TRBJ2-1,TRBV24-1,.,TRBD2,CATSDLPLAGGLNEQFF,TGTGCCACCAGTGATTTGCCACTAGCGGGGGGGTTGAATGAGCAGTTCTTC
TRBJ1-1,TRBV4-2,few,.,CASSLPGTSGTEAFF,TGTGCCAGCAGCCTCCCCGGGACATCCGGAACTGAAGCTTTCTTT
TRBJ1-2,TRBV7-9,.,.,CASSPWAQANYGYTF,TGTGCCAGCAGCCCATGGGCGCAAGCTAACTATGGCTACACCTTC
TRBJ1-1,TRBV19,.,TRBD1,CASSMAGGWTEAFF,TGTGCCAGTAGTATGGCAGGGGGATGGACTGAAGCTTTCTTT
TRBJ2-7,TRBV4-3,.,.,CASSQDAAGDPYEQYF,TGCGCCAGCAGCCAAGATGCCGCAGGGGACCCCTACGAGCAGTACTTC
TRBJ1-4,TRBV11-2,.,.,CASSLDIARTTNEKLFF,TGTGCCAGCAGCTTAGATATAGCCCGAACAACTAATGAAAAACTGTTTTTT
TRBJ2-3,TRBV6-5,.,TRBD2,CASSYSLRGVADTQYF,TGTGCCAGCAGTTATTCCTTGCGGGGGGTGGCAGATACGCAGTATTTT
TRBJ2-1,TRBV24-1,.,TRBD2,CATSEYGTSGNEQFF,TGTGCCACCAGTGAGTATGGGACTAGCGGGAATGAGCAGTTCTTC
TRBJ2-7,TRBV27,few,TRBD2,CASSLRGAYEQYF,TGTGCCAGCAGTTTACGGGGGGCCTACGAGCAGTACTTC
TRBJ1-1,TRBV6-5,.,TRBD1,CASSKTGRNTEAFF,TGTGCCAGCAGTAAGACAGGGAGGAACACTGAAGCTTTCTTT
TRBJ2-1,TRBV27,.,.,CASSLTRDEQFF,TGTGCCAGCAGTTTGACCCGGGATGAGCAGTTCTTC
TRBJ1-1,TRBV29-1,.,TRBD1,CSVTGTGRTEAFF,TGCAGCGTTACCGGGACAGGCCGCACTGAAGCTTTCTTT
TRBJ1-3,TRBV5-4,.,.,CASSRRQGSGNTIYF,TGTGCCAGCAGCCGTCGGCAGGGGTCTGGAAACACCATATATTTT
TRBJ1-2,TRBV19,.,.,CASSSRAGRYNSHGYTF,TGTGCCAGTAGTTCAAGGGCAGGGAGGTATAATTCACATGGCTACACCTTC